This record covers a single T cell receptor beta chain. Use of 60 Vbeta and 13 Jbeta primers characterized the PCR. Profiled with immunoSEQ multiplex PCR; TCRdb holds only in-frame clones, not every one. The clone table shows around 26,000 clones, with the ten largest holding approximately 16%. These data originate in a study of cytomegalovirus exposure and HLA in healthy donors. CDR3 length: 14 amino acids. Germline V gene lookup returns CDR1 LGHNA and CDR2 YSLEER. V was cut by 0 bases and J by 3 bases, with 8 bases left in between. The sample taken for sequencing was PBMCs. The sequence derives from a male donor in good health and CMV-seropositive. The V call is TRBV4-3, the J call TRBJ2-5; D gene ambiguous. The CDR3 nucleotides read TGCGCCAGCAGCCAAGAGGCCTTAAAAGAGACCCAGTACTTC. Translation: CASSQEALKETQYF.